The subject of this entry is one T cell receptor (beta chain). Its cognate antigen is unknown. CDR1 and CDR2 (germline): SQVTM, ANQGSEA. The CDR3 covers 15 residues. Trimming at V came to 5 bases and at J to 0 bases, leaving 6 bases not matched to a gene. This sample was taken from a study of response to subunit inactivated influenza vaccine. Study-level points and caveats: There was a suggestion from the authors that each seasonal influenza vaccination recruits few new T cells.

Using its own MiXCR run on the RT-PCR reads, TCRdb lists one record per CDR3 protein. The sample shows 650,000 to 850,000 distinct CDR3 sequences, about 15% of them seen only once. Sequenced material: PBMCs from blood, taken less than 15 days before vaccination. The source of this sequence is a man aged 50 to 60 who received an inactivated influenza vaccine. The genes are TRBV29-1 and TRBJ1-5; 8 nucleotides agree with TRBD1. The CDR3, as DNA: TGCAGCGTTAAGACGACAGGGGCTAGCAATCAGCCCCAGCATTTT. The encoded protein is CSVKTTGASNQPQHF.